This T cell receptor beta chain emerged from a study of Ad26.COV2.S vaccination and SARS-CoV-2 variants. Study context: Donor was in the COV1001 Ad26.COV2.S trial arm. Findings and limits, study-wide: Greater spike-specific TCR breadth was seen in vaccine recipients than in placebo recipients. Non-spike TCR breadth was similar in vaccine and placebo recipients.

Looked up from germline, CDR1 is SEHNR and CDR2 is FQNEAQ (reference sequence). The CDR3 spans 16 residues. V lost 4 bases, J lost 1 base, and 17 bases lay in between. Treatment of the sample: approximately 18 received Ad26.COV2.S at low or high dose, single or two shots; 5 received placebo; per-sample allocation not given. Day 63 after the first vaccine or placebo injection was the time point for sampling. The donor's status was that of an adult aged 18-55 years in Boston. Points on this clone: Its antigen is unidentified.

Repertoires were generated with immunoSEQ multiplex PCR, while TCRdb's copy carries only in-frame clones and drops some. Found here are more than 350,000 clones, 90% of them singletons; the top ten hold 9.5% to 15%. The sequencing here drew on peripheral blood, taken in a trial of Ad26.COV2.S vaccine versus placebo. The TCR comes from a person aged 18-65 years who received the Ad26.COV2.S COVID-19 vaccine or a placebo. This rearrangement joins TRBV7-9 to TRBJ2-7, with a weak D call TRBD2 (6 bases). This chain's CDR3 is CASSSLSGSKSYEQYF. DNA of the CDR3: TGTGCCAGCAGCTCCCTTAGCGGATCTAAGTCCTACGAGCAGTACTTC.